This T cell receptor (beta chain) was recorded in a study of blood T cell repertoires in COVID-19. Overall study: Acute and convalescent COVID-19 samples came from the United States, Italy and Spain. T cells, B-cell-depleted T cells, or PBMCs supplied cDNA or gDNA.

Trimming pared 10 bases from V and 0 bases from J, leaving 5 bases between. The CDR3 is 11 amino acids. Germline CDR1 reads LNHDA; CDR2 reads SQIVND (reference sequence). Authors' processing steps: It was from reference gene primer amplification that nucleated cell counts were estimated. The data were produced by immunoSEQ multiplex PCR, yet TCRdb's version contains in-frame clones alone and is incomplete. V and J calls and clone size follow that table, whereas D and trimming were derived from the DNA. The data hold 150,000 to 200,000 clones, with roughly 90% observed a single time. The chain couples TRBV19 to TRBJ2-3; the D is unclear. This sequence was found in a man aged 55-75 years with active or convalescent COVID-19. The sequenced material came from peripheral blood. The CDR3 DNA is TGTGCCACTCAGAGCACAGATACGCAGTATTTT. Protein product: CATQSTDTQYF.